The clone carrying this T cell receptor (beta chain) was seen only a few times. What it binds is not known. This CDR3 is built from 15 residues. The V segment lost 4 bases and the J segment 3 bases; nucleotides outside the gene matches: 9. Germline CDR1 is SGDLS and CDR2 is YYNGEE. The source of the sample is a study of memory B cells and T cells in multiple sclerosis. Whole-study results and caveats: Clone-set sizes differed between compartments, so shared clonotype counts needed normalization.

The data were produced by immunoSEQ multiplex PCR, yet TCRdb's version contains in-frame clones alone and is incomplete. The table lists 12,000 to 15,000 clones, roughly two thirds of them singletons. This receptor was identified in a human donor with multiple sclerosis. The V gene is TRBV9, the J gene TRBJ2-5, with 7 positions matching TRBD2. The sample consisted of memory (CD45RO+) CD4+ T cells from blood. The CDR3 DNA sequence: TGTGCCAGCAGCCCAAGCGGGACCCCAAAAGAGACCCAGTACTTC. Amino acid sequence: CASSPSGTPKETQYF.